The clone carrying this T cell receptor (beta chain) was found a few times. The antigen is unknown. MiXCR, applied by TCRdb to the 5' RACE reads, yields one record per CDR3 protein. The data contain 60,000 to 75,000 distinct CDR3 sequences, over 10% of them singletons. The sample is drawn from a study of early T cells in non-severe SARS-CoV-2 infection. Per the germline V gene, CDR1 is ENHRY and CDR2 is SYGVKD. The CDR3 runs 13 residues. V shed 2 bases and J shed 7 bases, with 10 bases lying between them. Study-wide findings and caveats: Sequences matched to VDJdb favored anti-spike CD8 responses, while private and CD4 specificities were missed.

Sample: whole blood, taken at baseline. The chain employs TRBV10-3 and TRBJ2-3; D is perhaps TRBD1 (5 bases). The sequence came from an adult who was a healthcare worker with PCR-confirmed SARS-CoV-2 infection or an uninfected control (not recorded which). DNA for the CDR3: TGTGCCATCAGTGAGGTTCAGGGAAATACGCAGTATTTT. This encodes CAISEVQGNTQYF.